This entry lists 2 T cell receptor beta chains sequenced from one sample in a study of cytomegalovirus exposure and HLA in healthy donors. Profiling relied on immunoSEQ multiplex PCR, and the TCRdb table lists in-frame clones only, not all of them. The sample includes about 130,000 clones, 85% to 90% of them seen just once. What was sequenced was PBMCs. The origin of the receptors is a woman in her twenties or thirties in good health and CMV-seropositive.

The rearrangement joins TRBV9 to TRBJ2-1; possibly TRBD2 for D (5 bases). The CDR3 sequence is 16 residues long. Trimming left V 4 bases short and J 6 bases short, with 20 bases between. Germline V gene sequence: CDR1 SGDLS, CDR2 YYNGEE. This CDR3 reads CASSPRGPNVGNEQFF. The CDR3 DNA follows: TGTGCCAGCAGCCCACGAGGGCCCAACGTCGGCAATGAGCAGTTCTTC.

This chain uses TRBV5-5 with TRBJ1-4; TRBD1 matches 7 bases. Germline values: CDR1 SGHKS, CDR2 YYEKEE (reference sequence). The CDR3 spans 15 residues. Losses at the gene ends were 4 bases for V and 1 base for J; bases not matched to a gene: 4. CDR3: CASSVRQGTNEKLFF. For the CDR3, the DNA is TGTGCCAGCAGCGTCCGACAGGGAACTAATGAAAAACTGTTTTTT.